Listed below are T cell receptor beta chains from one sample, sequenced in a study of cytomegalovirus exposure and HLA in healthy donors. The assay was immunoSEQ multiplex PCR, and TCRdb's table has in-frame clones only and misses some. The sample shows approximately 190,000 clones, about 13% of them seen only once. Sequencing input: PBMCs. The receptors originated from a man aged 50-60 years in good health and CMV-seropositive. The CDR3 runs from the conserved cysteine through the conserved F or W. A D gene is named only where the DNA matches it firmly. Only some rows state a clone size, as once, few, many or a class for expanded clones.

abundance	j_gene	v_gene	d_gene	len	CDR3nt	CDR3aa
few	TRBJ2-7	TRBV7-2	.	11	TGTGCCAGCAGCTTAGACAACGAGCAGTACTTC	CASSLDNEQYF
.	TRBJ2-5	TRBV13	TRBD2	16	TGTGCCAGCAGCTTAGATGCTAGCGGGGGGCCGGAGACCCAGTACTTC	CASSLDASGGPETQYF
few	TRBJ1-5	TRBV15	.	14	TGTGCCACCAGCGGGAGAGGGGGAATCGGGGCCCAGCATTTT	CATSGRGGIGAQHF
.	TRBJ2-1	TRBV15	TRBD2	15	TGTGCCACCAGCAGAGTACGGGGGGGCTTAAATGAGCAGTTCTTC	CATSRVRGGLNEQFF
.	TRBJ2-5	TRBV27	.	13	TGTGCCAGCAGTTATGACACAAAAGGGACCCAGTACTTC	CASSYDTKGTQYF
few	TRBJ2-2	TRBV11-3	TRBD2	16	TGTGCCAGCAGCTTGCGGGGGTCTCAGAACACCGGGGAGCTGTTTTTT	CASSLRGSQNTGELFF
few	TRBJ1-1	TRBV27	TRBD1	15	TGTGCCAGCAGTTTATCGACAGGGACGGGCACTGAAGCTTTCTTT	CASSLSTGTGTEAFF
.	TRBJ2-2	TRBV7-2	TRBD2	18	TGTGCCAGCAGCTTAGAAATGTTAGCGGGGGGGCACACCGGGGAGCTGTTTTTT	CASSLEMLAGGHTGELFF
few	TRBJ1-5	TRBV6-6	TRBD1	16	TGTGCCAGCAGCGACGGACAGGGTATGGGCAATCAGCCCCAGCATTTT	CASSDGQGMGNQPQHF
few	TRBJ2-5	TRBV4-1	.	16	TGCGCCAGCAGCCAAGCCTCCGGGTTCGGGTCTGAGACCCAGTACTTC	CASSQASGFGSETQYF
.	TRBJ2-5	TRBV18	TRBD1	16	TGTGCCAGCTCACGCGGACAGGGGTGGGGAGGAGAGACCCAGTACTTC	CASSRGQGWGGETQYF
.	TRBJ2-5	TRBV2	TRBD2	16	TGTGCCAGCAGTGGTGGACTAGCGGGGGGATTAGAGACCCAGTACTTC	CASSGGLAGGLETQYF
.	TRBJ1-2	TRBV7-9	.	13	TGTGCCAGCAGCCAGACAGACAACTATGGCTACACCTTC	CASSQTDNYGYTF
.	TRBJ2-5	TRBV5-1	TRBD2	15	TGCGCCAGCAGCTCCCAAGCGGGGGGGCGGGAGACCCAGTACTTC	CASSSQAGGRETQYF
.	TRBJ2-5	TRBV27	TRBD1	15	TGTGCCAGCAGCTCAGGACAGGGAAGGGGAGAGACCCAGTACTTC	CASSSGQGRGETQYF
few	TRBJ2-2	TRBV7-3	.	15	TGTGCCAGCAGTTCGGACTACGGGGGCACCGGGGAGCTGTTTTTT	CASSSDYGGTGELFF
few	TRBJ2-1	TRBV2	.	15	TGTGCCAGCAGTGTCAACGGGGGTTCCTACAATGAGCAGTTCTTC	CASSVNGGSYNEQFF
.	TRBJ1-2	TRBV2	.	15	TGTGCCAGCAGTGTCTTAGGGGAAACAGGCTATGGCTACACCTTC	CASSVLGETGYGYTF
few	TRBJ2-5	TRBV18	.	11	TGTGCCAGCTCACCAGAGGAGACCCAGTACTTC	CASSPEETQYF
few	TRBJ1-5	TRBV2	.	16	TGTGCCAGCAGCGCTCCCGAGCAGGGTAGAAATCAGCCCCAGCATTTT	CASSAPEQGRNQPQHF
few	TRBJ1-5	TRBV29-1	.	14	TGCAGCGTTGCGGACAGTCATAGCAATCAGCCCCAGCATTTT	CSVADSHSNQPQHF
.	TRBJ2-1	TRBV10-3	.	15	TGTGCCATCAGTGAGTCCCGCGGGGACTACAATGAGCAGTTCTTC	CAISESRGDYNEQFF
few	TRBJ2-2	TRBV5-4	.	17	TGTGCCAGCAGCTTGGTTCCGGAGAAGATGAACACCGGGGAGCTGTTTTTT	CASSLVPEKMNTGELFF
.	TRBJ2-3	TRBV11-2	TRBD1	16	TGTGCCTGTCGGGACAGCCAATACTCTAGCACAGATACGCAGTATTTT	CACRDSQYSSTDTQYF
few	TRBJ1-2	TRBV5-4	.	15	TGTGCCAGCAGTTTGGCGGTAGCTGGTTTCTATGGCTACACCTTC	CASSLAVAGFYGYTF
.	TRBJ1-6	TRBV5-6	TRBD1	17	TGTGCCAGCAGCTTGGTGTTCGGACAGGTCTATAATTCACCCCTCCACTTT	CASSLVFGQVYNSPLHF
.	TRBJ2-1	TRBV5-1	TRBD2	17	TGCGCCAGCAGGATCGGGGGGGCTTTTGTGGCCTACAATGAGCAGTTCTTC	CASRIGGAFVAYNEQFF
.	TRBJ2-2	TRBV11-2	TRBD1	16	TGTGCCAGCAGCTTAAAAGGGACAGGGACCGGCGGGGAGCTGTTTTTT	CASSLKGTGTGGELFF
.	TRBJ1-4	TRBV27	.	14	TGTGCCAGCAGTTTCGGGGGAGTTGGTGAAAAACTGTTTTTT	CASSFGGVGEKLFF
few	TRBJ1-2	TRBV27	TRBD1	14	TGTGCCAGCAGCTCCGCGGGACAGCGCTATGGCTACACCTTC	CASSSAGQRYGYTF
few	TRBJ1-1	TRBV15	.	14	TGTGCCACCAGCAGCTCACTGATGAACACTGAAGCTTTCTTT	CATSSSLMNTEAFF
few	TRBJ2-2	TRBV7-9	TRBD1	15	TGTGCCAGCAGCCGTGGACAGGGGGAAACCGGGGAGCTGTTTTTT	CASSRGQGETGELFF
.	TRBJ1-6	TRBV5-5	TRBD1	18	TGTGCCAGCAGTTTGATTCCGGGACAGGGCTCCTATAATTCACCCCTCCACTTT	CASSLIPGQGSYNSPLHF
.	TRBJ1-2	TRBV4-3	.	16	TGCGCCAGCAGCCAAGATAAGGAGGGGGGGGTTTATGGCTACACCTTC	CASSQDKEGGVYGYTF
few	TRBJ2-2	TRBV6-5	.	14	TGTGCCAGCAGTTACGAGGGGGGGCCCGGGGAGCTGTTTTTT	CASSYEGGPGELFF
few	TRBJ1-1	TRBV7-9	.	13	TGTGCCAGCAGAAATACGGAGGAGGATGAAGCTTTCTTT	CASRNTEEDEAFF
.	TRBJ1-2	TRBV11-2	.	15	TGTGCCAGCAGCCCCCCAACGGGAGGTCCCTATGGCTACACCTTC	CASSPPTGGPYGYTF
.	TRBJ1-3	TRBV6-5	TRBD1	15	TGTGCCAGCAGTTACTCTCGGGACAGAGGAAACACCATATATTTT	CASSYSRDRGNTIYF
few	TRBJ2-2	TRBV18	TRBD1	15	TGTGCCAGCTCACCAGGCCGGACAGGGACCGGGGAGCTGTTTTTT	CASSPGRTGTGELFF
few	TRBJ2-7	TRBV7-9	.	17	TGTGCCAGCAGCTCTCTCTCCGGGACAACGGGCTCCTACGAGCAGTACTTC	CASSSLSGTTGSYEQYF
.	TRBJ2-3	TRBV6-1	TRBD1	16	TGTGCCAGCAGTGTAGGGACAGGGTTAAGCACAGATACGCAGTATTTT	CASSVGTGLSTDTQYF
few	TRBJ1-1	TRBV7-3	.	14	TGTGCCAGCAGCGCAAACAGGGCTAGCACTGAAGCTTTCTTT	CASSANRASTEAFF
.	TRBJ2-1	TRBV27	.	11	TGTGCCAGCAGTTCGTCCGGTGGGCAGTTCTTC	CASSSSGGQFF
.	TRBJ2-5	TRBV7-6	.	14	TGTGCCAGCAGCTTAAACTTGGGCCGAGAGACCCAGTACTTC	CASSLNLGRETQYF
.	TRBJ1-5	TRBV19	.	16	TGTGCCAGTAGTATAGAACAAGGGGCAGCAAATCAGCCCCAGCATTTT	CASSIEQGAANQPQHF
.	TRBJ1-1	TRBV6-5	TRBD1	14	TGTGCCAGCAGTTTGGACAGGATGAGGACTGAAGCTTTCTTT	CASSLDRMRTEAFF
.	TRBJ1-6	TRBV6-1	.	13	TGTGCCAGCAGGGAAGCGGCCCAGGGACCCCTCCACTTT	CASREAAQGPLHF
.	TRBJ1-6	TRBV5-6	.	16	TGTGCCAGCAGCTTGGCCCCGAGCTCCTATAATTCACCCCTCCACTTT	CASSLAPSSYNSPLHF